This T cell receptor beta chain was sequenced during a study of blood T cell repertoires in COVID-19. Data came from immunoSEQ multiplex PCR; TCRdb stores just in-frame clones and leaves some out. The sample shows tens of thousands of clones, 77% of them seen only once. Germline V gene data show CDR1 as SNHLY and CDR2 as FYNNEI. This CDR3 has 13 residues. V gave up 6 bases and J gave up 1 base, with 9 bases separating them. This clone was seen more than once but under ten times. The TCR comes from a woman in her 70s with acute or convalescent COVID-19. This chain joins TRBV2 and TRBJ1-1, with a weak D call TRBD1 (5 bases). Sequenced material: peripheral blood. The CDR3: CASRYDRNTEAFF. The CDR3 coding sequence is TGTGCCAGCAGATACGACAGGAACACTGAAGCTTTCTTT.